What follows describes a single T cell receptor beta chain. As yet, its antigen is unknown. The sample comes from a study of T cell responses to AZD1222 COVID-19 vaccine. Overall study results and limits: There were repertoire samples only from the period after the peak T cell response. Elevations in Spike-specific TCR breadth and depth followed administration of two AZD1222 doses. Spike as a whole was targeted by vaccine-associated CD4 TCRs, dominant at 160-218 and 743-854.

Analyses pooled second doses at about 4 or about 12 weeks. Method: immunoSEQ multiplex PCR; TCRdb's copy keeps in-frame clones and lacks some. In the table there are about 150,000 clones, around nine tenths of which are singletons. This receptor was identified in an adult who received the AZD1222 COVID-19 vaccine. This material consisted of peripheral blood, taken 28 days after the second AZD1222 dose.

This CDR3 reads CASRRQGTEAFF. The CDR3 DNA is TGTGCCAGCAGAAGACAGGGGACTGAAGCTTTCTTT. The chain uses TRBV25-1 and TRBJ1-1; TRBD1 matches 8 bases. The CDR3 length is 12 residues. Germline loops: CDR1 MGHDK, CDR2 SYGVNS. Trimming removed 6 bases from V and 5 bases from J; junction bases left unmatched: 2.